This is a list of T cell receptor beta chains from one sample in a study of molecular identifiers for immune sequencing clone quantification. Using its own MiXCR run on the PCR reads, TCRdb lists one record per CDR3 protein. Of around 470,000 distinct CDR3 sequences in the sample, 20% to 25% were seen once. Sequencing used naive CD8+ T cells from blood, with Jurkat cell RNA spiked in. These receptors came from a human donor in good health. Some libraries in this study had Jurkat cell RNA spiked in. Both conserved end residues are part of each CDR3. Each record gives: clone size, J gene, D gene, V gene, CDR3 protein, CDR3 DNA. A D gene is named only where the DNA matches it firmly. Only part of the rows carry a size: once, few, many, or a class if the clone is expanded.

>few|TRBJ1-4|TRBD1|TRBV18
CASSRLTGREKLFF
TGTGCCAGCTCACGACTGACAGGGCGCGAAAAACTGTTTTTT
>.|TRBJ2-3|.|TRBV27
CASKFRAGRATDTQYF
TGTGCCAGCAAATTCAGGGCTGGAAGGGCCACAGATACGCAGTATTTT
>few|TRBJ2-1|.|TRBV4-1
CASSHLKSSYNEQFF
TGCGCCAGCAGCCACCTAAAGAGCTCCTACAATGAGCAGTTCTTC
>few|TRBJ2-7|.|TRBV21-1
CASSSRTAAYEQYF
TGTGCCAGCAGCTCCCGGACCGCCGCCTACGAGCAGTACTTC
>many|TRBJ2-3|TRBD1|TRBV12-5
CASDRTTGGIADTQYF
TGTGCTAGTGACAGGACAACAGGGGGCATCGCAGATACGCAGTATTTT
>many|TRBJ2-2|.|TRBV6-5
CATQGRFNTGELFF
TGTGCCACCCAGGGGAGGTTTAACACCGGGGAGCTGTTTTTT
>.|TRBJ2-1|TRBD2|TRBV19
CASSGTGTSGKYNERFF
TGTGCCAGTAGCGGGACAGGGACTAGCGGTAAATACAATGAGCGGTTCTTC
>.|TRBJ2-3|TRBD2|TRBV9
CASSVEVAGVLTDTQYF
TGTGCCAGCAGCGTAGAGGTAGCGGGAGTGCTAACAGATACGCAGTATTTT
>many|TRBJ1-1|.|TRBV4-1
CASSQGAREAFF
TGCGCCAGCAGCCAAGGGGCCAGAGAAGCTTTCTTT
>many|TRBJ1-6|.|TRBV7-2
CASSLAASSYNSPLHF
TGTGCCAGCAGCTTAGCCGCGAGCTCCTATAATTCACCCCTCCACTTT
>.|TRBJ2-7|TRBD1|TRBV6-1
CASKERIGQGLGEQCF
TGTGCCAGCAAGGAGCGGATCGGACAGGGTTTAGGCGAGCAGTGCTTC
>many|TRBJ2-5|TRBD1|TRBV14
CASSPINRGSQYF
TGTGCCAGCAGCCCAATAAACAGGGGAAGCCAGTACTTC
>few|TRBJ2-2|TRBD2|TRBV9
CASSVLAGGPGELFF
TGTGCCAGCAGCGTACTGGCGGGGGGGCCCGGGGAGCTGTTTTTT
>.|TRBJ1-1|.|TRBV20-1
CSASLVTEAFF
TGCAGTGCTAGCCTGGTCACTGAAGCTTTCTTT
>many|TRBJ2-7|TRBD2|TRBV7-2
CASSSSGGGEQYF
TGTGCCAGCAGCTCGAGTGGGGGAGGGGAGCAGTACTTC
>few|TRBJ1-5|.|TRBV27
CASSPTGYDQPQHF
TGTGCCAGCAGTCCAACAGGGTACGATCAGCCCCAGCATTTT
>few|TRBJ1-1|.|TRBV6-2/TRBV6-3
CASNYMGNTEAFF
TGTGCCAGCAATTACATGGGGAACACTGAAGCTTTCTTT
>.|TRBJ2-1|TRBD2|TRBV7-9
CASSSGLAYNNEQFF
TGTGCCAGCAGCTCCGGACTAGCGTATAACAATGAGCAGTTCTTC
>.|TRBJ2-3|TRBD2|TRBV19
CASRILAGGADTQYF
TGTGCCAGTAGAATACTAGCGGGGGGTGCAGATACGCAGTATTTT
>few|TRBJ2-5|.|TRBV3-1
CASSQDNGAYREETQYF
TGTGCCAGCAGCCAAGATAACGGGGCGTACAGGGAAGAGACCCAGTACTTC
>many|TRBJ1-5|.|TRBV19
CASTSGTGQPQHF
TGTGCCAGCACTTCAGGGACGGGCCAGCCCCAGCATTTT
>many|TRBJ2-3|.|TRBV4-3
CASSRNGYSSSTDTQYF
TGCGCCAGCAGCCGCAACGGGTATTCCTCTAGCACAGATACGCAGTATTTT
>many|TRBJ2-7|TRBD1|TRBV6-1
CASSDFWGQESYEQYF
TGTGCCAGCAGTGATTTTTGGGGACAGGAGTCCTACGAGCAGTACTTC
>many|TRBJ2-3|.|TRBV12-3/TRBV12-4
CASSLEPRGTQYF
TGTGCCAGCAGTTTAGAACCCCGGGGAACGCAGTATTTT
>.|TRBJ2-1|.|TRBV27
CASSLMRQRDNEQFF
TGTGCCAGCAGTTTAATGCGTCAGAGAGACAATGAGCAGTTCTTC
>few|TRBJ2-3|.|TRBV27
CASSFGTGWADTQYF
TGTGCCAGCAGTTTTGGAACAGGCTGGGCAGATACGCAGTATTTT
>many|TRBJ2-7|TRBD2|TRBV7-9
CASSSGLFKYF
TGTGCCAGCAGCTCGGGACTATTCAAGTACTTC
>few|TRBJ1-5|.|TRBV19
CASTQQGGLGNQPRHF
TGTGCCAGTACTCAACAGGGAGGGTTGGGCAATCAGCCCCGGCATTTT
>few|TRBJ1-1|TRBD1|TRBV7-9
CASRKTGIGTEAFF
TGTGCCAGCAGAAAGACAGGGATAGGCACTGAAGCTTTCTTT
>.|TRBJ2-1|.|TRBV4-1
CASSQEAGTNEQFF
TGCGCCAGCAGCCAAGAGGCGGGCACCAATGAGCAGTTCTTC
>many|TRBJ2-3|TRBD2|TRBV28
CASRPSAASGTDTQYF
TGTGCCAGCAGACCGTCTGCGGCTAGCGGAACAGATACGCAGTATTTT
>few|TRBJ2-7|TRBD1|TRBV28
CASSDIRGPVGDEQYF
TGTGCCAGCAGTGATATCAGGGGGCCGGTAGGAGACGAGCAGTACTTC
>many|TRBJ2-4|.|TRBV6-6
CASSYVGSRIAKNIQYF
TGTGCCAGCAGTTACGTGGGGTCGCGGATAGCCAAAAACATTCAGTACTTC
>many|TRBJ2-2|.|TRBV29-1
CSVESGEDTGELFF
TGCAGCGTTGAGTCCGGGGAGGACACCGGGGAGCTGTTTTTT
>many|TRBJ2-1|.|TRBV7-2
CASSQYYSSYNEQFF
TGTGCCAGCAGCCAATACTACAGCTCCTACAATGAGCAGTTCTTC
>.|TRBJ2-1|TRBD2|TRBV7-6
CASSLVGGRAHNEQFF
TGTGCCAGCAGCTTAGTTGGCGGGAGGGCCCACAATGAGCAGTTCTTC
>few|TRBJ1-5|.|TRBV7-9
CASSSVGGKAHQPQHF
TGTGCCAGCAGCTCCGTTGGGGGCAAGGCCCATCAGCCCCAGCATTTT
>once|TRBJ2-2|.|TRBV4-1
CVSSPIPSIPGTGELFF
TGCGTCAGCAGCCCCATCCCATCGATTCCTGGCACCGGGGAGCTGTTTTTT
>few|TRBJ1-1|TRBD1|TRBV5-8
CASTDRIQGDTEAFF
TGTGCCAGCACCGACAGAATCCAGGGGGACACTGAAGCTTTCTTT
>few|TRBJ2-7|TRBD1|TRBV2
CASTHIRTGTAYEQYF
TGTGCCAGCACCCATATCCGGACAGGGACCGCCTACGAGCAGTACTTC
>.|TRBJ2-7|TRBD2|TRBV12-5
CASGLPPAAGGTPYEQYF
TGTGCTAGTGGTTTGCCTCCTGCAGCGGGGGGAACCCCCTACGAGCAGTACTTC
>many|TRBJ1-5|.|TRBV30
CAWSVGQGQRQPQHF
TGTGCCTGGAGTGTAGGGCAGGGACAACGTCAGCCCCAGCATTTT
>many|TRBJ1-1|.|TRBV19
CASSIDSGQLHTEAFF
TGTGCCAGTAGTATAGATTCTGGACAGTTACACACTGAAGCTTTCTTT
>.|TRBJ2-7|.|TRBV7-9
CASNLGAGEQYF
TGTGCCAGCAACTTAGGAGCTGGAGAGCAGTACTTC
>.|TRBJ2-7|TRBD1|TRBV27
CASSPRQGAVQQYF
TGTGCCAGCAGTCCTAGACAGGGAGCCGTCCAGCAGTACTTC
>few|TRBJ2-3|.|TRBV6-2/TRBV6-3
CASSRRDSTDTQYF
TGTGCCAGCAGCCGCCGGGACAGCACAGATACGCAGTATTTT
>many|TRBJ2-7|TRBD1|TRBV20-1
CSVGQGADYEQYF
TGCAGTGTAGGACAGGGGGCTGATTACGAGCAGTACTTC
>many|TRBJ1-4|.|TRBV12-3/TRBV12-4
CASGGLLGKLFF
TGTGCCAGCGGAGGCCTACTTGGTAAACTGTTTTTT
>.|TRBJ2-3|.|TRBV7-6
CASSLFARSTDTQYF
TGTGCCAGCAGCTTATTTGCGCGCAGCACAGATACGCAGTATTTT
>once|TRBJ2-7|.|TRBV7-2
CASSIFYSYEQYF
TGTGCCAGCAGCATCTTTTACTCCTACGAGCAGTACTTC
>few|TRBJ2-3|.|TRBV9
CASSVVTGEQYF
TGTGCCAGCAGCGTAGTCACGGGGGAGCAGTATTTT
>many|TRBJ2-7|TRBD2|TRBV20-1
CSARWTSGNEQYF
TGCAGTGCCCGTTGGACTAGCGGAAACGAGCAGTACTTC
>few|TRBJ2-2|.|TRBV30
CAWSAAPGGTNTGELFF
TGTGCCTGGAGTGCGGCACCAGGTGGAACGAACACCGGGGAGCTGTTTTTT
>many|TRBJ2-7|.|TRBV14
CASSQEWQGSEQYF
TGTGCCAGCAGCCAAGAATGGCAGGGTAGCGAGCAGTACTTC
>few|TRBJ1-2|.|TRBV4-3
CASSQDMTAKLSYNYGYTF
TGCGCCAGCAGCCAAGACATGACAGCCAAATTAAGCTACAACTATGGCTACACCTTC
>many|TRBJ2-3|.|TRBV10-3
CAIGGRPPTDTQYF
TGTGCCATCGGCGGGCGCCCCCCCACAGATACGCAGTATTTT
>.|TRBJ2-3|.|TRBV7-6
CASSLGVAETDTQYF
TGTGCCAGCAGCTTAGGGGTGGCAGAGACAGATACGCAGTATTTT
>many|TRBJ2-7|.|TRBV12-3/TRBV12-4
CASTPGGQGNEQYF
TGTGCCAGCACCCCTGGCGGCCAGGGGAACGAGCAGTACTTC
>.|TRBJ2-7|TRBD2|TRBV27
CASSPLLGLMDEQYF
TGTGCCAGCAGCCCGTTGCTGGGACTAATGGACGAGCAGTACTTC
>many|TRBJ1-1|.|TRBV11-2
CASSLVITTEAFF
TGTGCCAGCAGCTTAGTAATAACCACTGAAGCTTTCTTT